The source of this T cell receptor (beta chain) is a study of blood T cell repertoires in COVID-19 (dated by TCRdb to about 2020). Regarding the study in general: Samples covering the acute and convalescent phases of COVID-19 were provided by collaborators in the United States, Italy and Spain. The repertoires were made available in a free public database intended to serve as a resource for research on the immune response to SARS-CoV-2. Subjects who had been exposed to COVID-19, were actively infected with it, or had recovered from it provided the deeply sampled blood TCRbeta repertoires that made up the dataset. The material from the prospective study consisted of cDNA or gDNA derived from T cells, B-cell-depleted T cells, or PBMCs. The samples were drawn from two sources: the first 160 participants of the ongoing ImmuneRACE study, and about 1,300 subjects contributed by 6 global collaborators. A de-identified subject ID, COVID-19 status, age in years and sex were almost always included in the sample metadata. Where available, HLA class I and class II types were obtained from metadata supplied by the sample provider rather than from assay-based typing. The paper's findings and limits, for the study overall: Clinical and demographic metadata were provided uncurated, with the amount varying by source and participant.

TCRbeta CDR3 regions were amplified from genomic DNA by means of the immunoSEQ Assay, a bias-controlled multiplex PCR. The paper's data handling went like this. Nucleated cell counts per sample were estimated from amplification of reference gene primers within the assay. To quantify the absolute abundance of each unique TCRbeta CDR3 rearrangement, sequence reads were collapsed and filtered. For each sample, productive Simpson clonality was calculated by taking the square root of Simpson's diversity index across productive rearrangements. What TCRdb holds here is the immuneACCESS table cut down to in-frame rearrangements. Part of the clones is not present; checked against another copy, under half of the missing clones reflect an unresolved V gene, and the others are unexplained. V and J calls and clone size are copied from that table; D and trimming were computed from the DNA. This sample comprises about 140,000 clones, around 80% of them detected only once. The ten top clones hold roughly 3.5% of the sample.

Each collaborating institution followed its own protocols to collect whole blood in K2EDTA tubes. For TCRbeta analysis, collaborator samples were shipped as frozen whole blood, as isolated PBMCs, or as DNA extracted from either sample type. As regards this clone: Its antigen is not yet known. Base-call qualities are not available, and no considerably larger clone is one nucleotide away.

Trimming at the junction amounts to 6 bases on V and 10 bases on J, and the germline ends lie 18 bases apart. Measured from the cysteine to the phenylalanine, the CDR3 is 14 residues long. Only the CDR3 DNA stays, 42 bases, in frame from base 1. Based on the germline V gene, the CDR1 and CDR2 sequences are MNHEY and SVGAGI. Rearrangement joined TRBV6-5 to TRBJ1-4, and the D gene may be TRBD1, 6 bases matching. This clonotype originated in a man in his sixties with acute or convalescent COVID-19. Sequencing used peripheral blood. The base sequence is TGTGCCAGCAGCCTCGGACAGCCGAGGGGAAAACTGTTTTTT. Its translation reads: CASSLGQPRGKLFF.